These 28 T cell receptor beta chains were all obtained from the same sample, sequenced in a study of regulatory T cells in long-lasting Graves disease. Time point here: persistent/refractory GD, antithyroid drugs over 5 years with positive TRAb. Extracted PBMC RNA gave rise to the TCR library. In building TCR beta libraries, iRepertoire HTBI primers were used together with Arm-PCR of CDR3 regions. MiXCR, run by TCRdb on the multiplex PCR reads, gives a single entry per CDR3 protein. Of about 430,000 distinct CDR3 sequences in the sample, roughly 23% were seen once. The source was peripheral blood mononuclear cells (PBMCs), collected when the disease was refractory, from a patient treated with antithyroid drugs. These receptors all stem from a female donor with Graves disease.

This clonotype was counted at least ten times. The rearrangement links TRBV6-1 to TRBJ2-7; 7 nucleotides align to TRBD2. Germline assignment: CDR1 MNHNS and CDR2 SASEGT. The CDR3 totals 15 residues. J lost 4 bases, V lost 4 bases, and 10 bases had no gene match. This CDR3 reads CASSAAPRELYEQYF. DNA for the CDR3: TGTGCCAGCAGTGCCGCACCGCGGGAGTTGTACGAGCAGTACTTC.

The V and J genes are TRBV10-3 and TRBJ2-2; no clear D gene. Germline V gives CDR1 ENHRY, CDR2 SYGVKD. The CDR3 covers 12 residues. The V gene lost 8 bases and the J gene lost 5 bases, with 9 bases spanning the gap. The CDR3 loop is CAIGSGTGELFF. The CDR3 DNA follows: TGTGCCATCGGGTCCGGGACCGGGGAGCTGTTTTTT.

The genes are TRBV19 and TRBJ1-1; tentative D call: TRBD1 (6 bases). The CDR3 spans 14 residues. V lost 2 bases and J lost 6, with 13 bases in between. Looked up from germline, CDR1 is LNHDA and CDR2 is SQIVND (reference sequence). CDR3 loop: CASSIQGPGSEAFF. In nucleotides, the CDR3 is TGTGCCAGTAGTATACAGGGGCCGGGATCTGAAGCTTTCTTT.

At least ten counts were recorded for this clonotype. The chain is built from TRBV28 and TRBJ1-2, with 7 bases fitting TRBD1. J was trimmed by 5 bases and V by 1 base; bases with no gene match: 1. The germline CDR1 and CDR2 sequences are MDHEN and SYDVKM. The CDR3 is made up of 13 amino acids. The CDR3 DNA reads as TGTGCCAGCAGTTTATCAGGGGGTTATGGCTACACCTTC. Its translation is CASSLSGGYGYTF.

This sequence joins TRBV6-5 and TRBJ1-5, with a tentative D call TRBD1 (6 bases). The V and J ends lost 2 bases and 1 base respectively, with 15 bases between them. From germline, CDR1 is MNHEY and CDR2 SVGAGI. There are 17 residues in the CDR3. The CDR3 DNA is TGTGCCAGCAGTTACAAGCCCTCAGGGGACAGCAATCAGCCCCAGCATTTT. Translating it yields CASSYKPSGDSNQPQHF.

This clonotype came up many times. The chain couples TRBV20-1 to TRBJ1-5; possibly TRBD1 for D (6 bases). Germline V gene sequence: CDR1 DFQATT, CDR2 SNEGSKA (reference sequence). V lost 4 bases to trimming and J lost 0 bases, with 13 bases between them. This CDR3 comprises 15 residues. CDR3 region: CSATRQESSNQPQHF. Here the CDR3 DNA reads TGCAGTGCTACCCGACAGGAAAGTAGCAATCAGCCCCAGCATTTT.

This clonotype has at least ten counts. The J gene is TRBJ1-4, the V gene TRBV6-1; no reliable D call. This CDR3 is 16 amino acids long. V dropped 3 bases and J dropped 0 bases, with 11 bases sitting between them. Germline-derived CDR1 and CDR2 are MNHNS and SASEGT. The CDR3 coding sequence is TGTGCCAGCAGTGACCCCTTCAAGACAACTAATGAAAAACTGTTTTTT. Its translation is CASSDPFKTTNEKLFF.

This clonotype was seen a few times. This chain joins TRBV6-1 and TRBJ2-5; the D is unclear. Trimming stripped 6 bases from V and 5 bases from J, with 25 bases between. This CDR3 region has 17 residues. Germline CDR1 and CDR2: MNHNS and SASEGT. CDR3 sequence reads: CASRAYRTDKGPETQYF. CDR3 sequence (DNA): TGTGCCAGCAGGGCCTACCGGACGGATAAAGGTCCGGAGACCCAGTACTTC.

This clonotype has a count of ten or more. This chain connects TRBV2 to TRBJ1-2, with D hard to call. Germline lookup yields CDR1 SNHLY and CDR2 FYNNEI. The CDR3 runs to 16 residues. V lost 6 bases to trimming and J lost 3 bases, with 20 bases between them. CDR3 loop: CASSSPSAGVDYGYTF. The CDR3 DNA sequence: TGTGCCAGCAGCTCCCCCTCTGCCGGCGTGGACTATGGCTACACCTTC.

This clonotype showed up many times. CDR3 in DNA: TGTGCCAGCAGCCAATCCCAGATGGGGGGGCGCCGGACTGAAGCTTTCTTT. Translation gives CASSQSQMGGRRTEAFF. V is TRBV3-1 and J is TRBJ1-1; possible D gene TRBD1, 6 bases. Germline CDR1 reads LGHDT; CDR2 reads YNNKEL (reference sequence). The V end was cut by 2 bases, the J end by 5 bases, with 21 bases between. This CDR3 contains 17 residues.

This clonotype was seen repeatedly, ten times or more. This sequence joins TRBV6-1 and TRBJ2-7; TRBD1 or TRBD2 may be the D gene (6 bases each). CDR1 and CDR2 (germline): MNHNS, SASEGT. V lost 6 bases, J lost 1 base, and 16 bases lay in between. This CDR3 has 15 residues. In DNA, the CDR3 is TGTGCCAGCAGCATGGGGGGCACTGGTTCCTACGAGCAGTACTTC. Residues: CASSMGGTGSYEQYF.

The chain recombines TRBV28 with TRBJ2-1, with a possible D match to TRBD1 (6 bases). The J call may be faulty, since TRBJ2-5 better matches the DNA end. CDR1 and CDR2 from the germline V gene are MDHEN and SYDVKM. CDR3 length: 13 residues. CDR3 amino acids: CASSTGYLETQYF. DNA of the CDR3: TGTGCCAGCAGTACAGGGTATCTAGAGACCCAGTACTTC.

The table lists this clonotype with a few counts. The rearrangement joins TRBV5-5 to TRBJ2-7; D not certain. Germline V CDR1 and CDR2: SGHKS, YYEKEE (reference sequence). The CDR3 runs 14 residues. The V end was cut by 2 bases, the J end by 2 bases, with 11 bases between. CDR3 amino acids: CASSFRDATYEQYF. The CDR3 coding sequence is TGTGCCAGCAGCTTCCGAGACGCAACCTACGAGCAGTACTTC. Supplemented by reference TRBV5-5 and TRBJ2-7, the full variable domain reads DAGVTQSPTHLIKTRGQQVTLRCSPISGHKSVSWYQQVLGQGPQFIFQYYEKEERGRGNFPDRFSARQFPNYSSELNVNALLLGDSALYLCASSFRDATYEQYFGPGTRLTVT.

In this sample, this clonotype turned up a few times. V is TRBV28 and J is TRBJ2-3, with 7 bases identical to TRBD2. Germline loops: CDR1 MDHEN, CDR2 SYDVKM. This CDR3 has 14 amino acids. Germline trimming cut 11 bases from V and 2 bases from J; bases unmatched to any gene: 10. Here the CDR3 DNA reads TGTGCCTCCCAGCCCAGCGGGAACACAGATACGCAGTATTTT. This gives the protein CASQPSGNTDTQYF.

The table lists this clonotype with many counts. The rearrangement links TRBV2 to TRBJ1-1; no reliable D call. The germline CDR1 and CDR2 sequences are SNHLY and FYNNEI. The CDR3 has 13 amino acids. Trimming cost V 5 bases and J 4 bases, with 11 bases left between them. In DNA, the CDR3 is TGTGCCAGCAGTTCTGTTCCGAGCACTGAAGCTTTCTTT. Translating gives CASSSVPSTEAFF.

A few counts support this clonotype. The rearrangement joins TRBV10-3 to TRBJ1-1, with D possibly being TRBD1 (6 bases). Trimming left V 0 bases short and J 1 base short, with 18 bases between. The CDR3 length is 18 residues. The germline gives CDR1 ENHRY, CDR2 SYGVKD. CDR3 in amino acids: CAISESGHSLLGNTEAFF. The CDR3 DNA reads TGTGCCATCAGTGAGTCGGGACACTCTCTCCTGGGGAACACTGAAGCTTTCTTT.

The J gene is TRBJ1-3, the V gene TRBV5-5; 9 bases align to TRBD1. V shed 1 base, J shed 7 bases, and the junction held 12 bases outside the gene matches. Per germline, CDR1 SGHKS and CDR2 YYEKEE (reference sequence). The CDR3 is made up of 17 amino acids. The CDR3 DNA is TGTGCCAGCAGCTTGAGGACAGGGGCATCGGGACTGAACACCATATATTTT. This sequence encodes CASSLRTGASGLNTIYF.

The table lists this clonotype with many counts. The chain joins TRBV15 to TRBJ1-1; no clear D. V lost 5 bases to trimming and J lost 1 base, with 17 bases between them. The CDR3 has 16 residues. The germline CDR1 and CDR2 sequences are LNHNV and YYDKDF (reference sequence). CDR3 loop: CATSPNRGFRNTEAFF. For the CDR3, the DNA is TGTGCCACCAGCCCTAACCGGGGTTTCCGGAACACTGAAGCTTTCTTT. Based on the CDR3 plus reference TRBV15 and TRBJ1-1, the full variable domain is DAMVIQNPRYQVTQFGKPVTLSCSQTLNHNVMYWYQQKSSQAPKLLFHYYDKDFNNEADTPDNFQSRRPNTSFCFLDIRSPGLGDTAMYLCATSPNRGFRNTEAFFGQGTRLTVV.

The rearrangement joins TRBV5-1 to TRBJ2-7; 8 bases are shared with TRBD2. With 0 bases clipped from V and 3 bases from J, the junction kept 20 bases outside the gene matches. The germline CDR1 and CDR2 sequences are SGHRS and YFSETQ. This CDR3 is 20 amino acids long. Here the CDR3 DNA reads TGCGCCAGCAGCTTGGTTGGCGGGGGGTCGGGGAGATGGATCCTCTACGAGCAGTACTTC. Protein: CASSLVGGGSGRWILYEQYF.

This clonotype was detected ten times or more. The chain recombines TRBV7-9 with TRBJ2-7; 7 bases fit TRBD1. The CDR3 runs to 13 residues. With 5 bases clipped from V and 2 bases from J, the junction kept 3 bases outside the gene matches. The germline V gene has CDR1 SEHNR and CDR2 FQNEAQ (reference sequence). The CDR3 here is CASSPQGAYEQYF. Written as DNA, the CDR3 is TGTGCCAGCAGCCCTCAGGGGGCCTACGAGCAGTACTTC.

The sample holds many counts of this clonotype. This chain joins TRBV2 and TRBJ1-2, with TRBD1 as a possible D gene (6 bases). Deletions cut 2 bases from V and 6 bases from J, with 13 bases between. In germline, CDR1 is SNHLY, CDR2 FYNNEI. The CDR3 has 14 amino acids. The CDR3: CASSENRVGNGYTF. The CDR3 DNA is TGTGCCAGCAGTGAAAACAGGGTGGGCAATGGCTACACCTTC. Full variable domain (outside the CDR3, taken from reference TRBV2 and TRBJ1-2): EPEVTQTPSHQVTQMGQEVILRCVPISNHLYFYWYRQILGQKVEFLVSFYNNEISEKSEIFDDQFSVERPDGSNFTLKIRSTKLEDSAMYFCASSENRVGNGYTFGSGTRLTVV.

This clonotype was recorded at least ten times. The chain recombines TRBV20-1 with TRBJ2-7; 9 bases map to TRBD2. The CDR3 runs 12 residues. From germline, CDR1 is DFQATT and CDR2 SNEGSKA (reference sequence). The V segment lost 8 bases and the J segment 7 bases; nucleotides outside the gene matches: 9. The CDR3 nucleotides read TGCAGTACTCCTAGCGGGATTCGGGAGCAGTACTTC. This sequence encodes CSTPSGIREQYF.

This clonotype was counted between two and nine times. The rearrangement joins TRBV5-1 to TRBJ1-2, with 9 bases that match TRBD1. Trimming cost V 2 bases and J 7 bases; bases outside gene matches: 9. The germline V gene has CDR1 SGHRS and CDR2 YFSETQ. The CDR3 sequence is 15 residues long. The CDR3: CASSLTRDRVSGYTF. The CDR3, as DNA: TGCGCCAGCAGCTTAACCCGGGACAGGGTATCTGGCTACACCTTC.

The count of this clonotype is one. With a much larger clone just one base away, this may be a read error. V usage is TRBV28 and J usage is TRBJ2-2; either TRBD1 or TRBD2 may supply D (6 bases each). This CDR3 comprises 17 residues. Germline lookup yields CDR1 MDHEN and CDR2 SYDVKM. CDR3 DNA sequence: TGTGCCAGCAGCGGAACAGGGCGCGGGATAAAAACCGGGGGGCTGTTTTTT. Protein product: CASSGTGRGIKTGGLFF.

This clonotype was recorded only once. This chain uses TRBV20-1 with TRBJ2-5; 9 bases agree with TRBD2. This CDR3 has 15 residues. V was pared by 5 bases and J by 3 bases, with 10 bases of the junction left unmatched. Germline V lookup: CDR1 DFQATT, CDR2 SNEGSKA (reference sequence). CDR3: CSAVPPGLAEETQYF. Written as DNA, the CDR3 is TGCAGTGCTGTACCTCCGGGACTAGCCGAAGAGACCCAGTACTTC.

The chain combines TRBV18 with TRBJ2-2; 11 bases match TRBD2. The CDR3 runs to 16 residues. With V trimmed by 6 bases and J by 5 bases, 8 bases remained unmatched. Germline assignment: CDR1 KGHSH and CDR2 LQKENI. The CDR3, as DNA: TGTGCCAGCTCGGGGACTAGCGGCCTTGGGACCGGGGAGCTGTTTTTT. Amino acid sequence: CASSGTSGLGTGELFF.

This clonotype was picked up a small number of times. The chain is built from TRBV10-3 and TRBJ2-5, with a possible D match to TRBD2 (6 bases). This CDR3 comprises 18 residues. Looked up from germline, CDR1 is ENHRY and CDR2 is SYGVKD. V lost 0 bases, J lost 5 bases, and 22 bases lay in between. Written as DNA, the CDR3 is TGTGCCATCAGTGAGTCACGGGAACGGCTTCGCGCGGGGGAGACCCAGTACTTC. It translates to CAISESRERLRAGETQYF.

The V call is TRBV20-1, the J call TRBJ1-4, with no clear D. V lost 6 bases and J lost 5, with 13 bases in between. Germline V lookup: CDR1 DFQATT, CDR2 SNEGSKA (reference sequence). The CDR3 contains 13 residues. The CDR3 region has the DNA TGCAGTGCAGGAGCCCTAAGGAATGAAAAACTGTTTTTT. Residues: CSAGALRNEKLFF.